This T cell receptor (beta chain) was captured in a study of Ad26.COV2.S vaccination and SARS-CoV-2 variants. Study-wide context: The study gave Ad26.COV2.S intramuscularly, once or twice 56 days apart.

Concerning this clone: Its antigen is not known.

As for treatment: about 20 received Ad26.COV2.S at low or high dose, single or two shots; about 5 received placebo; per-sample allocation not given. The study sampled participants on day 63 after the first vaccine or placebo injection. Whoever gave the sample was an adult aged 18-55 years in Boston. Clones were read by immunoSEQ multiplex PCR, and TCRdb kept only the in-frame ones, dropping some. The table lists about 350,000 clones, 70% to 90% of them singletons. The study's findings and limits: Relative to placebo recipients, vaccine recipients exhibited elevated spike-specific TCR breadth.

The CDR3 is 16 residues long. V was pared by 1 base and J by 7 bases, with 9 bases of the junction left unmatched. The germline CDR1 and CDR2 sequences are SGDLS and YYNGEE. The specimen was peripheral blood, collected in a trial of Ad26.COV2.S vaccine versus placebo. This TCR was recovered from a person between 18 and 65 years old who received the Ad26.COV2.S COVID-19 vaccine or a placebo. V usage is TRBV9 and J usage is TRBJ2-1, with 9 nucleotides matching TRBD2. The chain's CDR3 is CASSVSGGRAENEQFF. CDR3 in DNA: TGTGCCAGCAGCGTATCAGGCGGGAGGGCCGAGAATGAGCAGTTCTTC.